Listed below are T cell receptor beta chains from one sample, sequenced in a study of CD8 T cells in ankylosing spondylitis. TCRdb itself ran the 5' RACE reads through MiXCR, one entry per CDR3 protein. The sample includes under 200,000 distinct CDR3 sequences, about 9.9% of them seen just once. The sequencing input was blood, either unsorted or a sorted T cell fraction (not recorded which). The receptors were sampled from a male donor with ankylosing spondylitis or in good health (not recorded which). Each CDR3 is given with its conserved first and last residue. D genes are given only for firm matches. The size entry is marked missing in some rows and otherwise reads once, few, many or a size class.

clone size	J gene	D gene	V gene	CDR3 DNA	CDR3 protein
many	TRBJ2-2	TRBD2	TRBV20-1	TGCAGTGCTACCGTCCCCGGACTAGCGGGAGGTGGGGAGCTGTTTTTT	CSATVPGLAGGGELFF
many	TRBJ1-5	TRBD1	TRBV5-1	TGCGCCAGCACGACAGGGGGCGGCAATCAGCCCCAGCATTTT	CASTTGGGNQPQHF
many	TRBJ1-6	TRBD1	TRBV3-1	TGTGCCAGCAGCAGAGGGACAGGGGAAAATTCACCCCTCCACTTT	CASSRGTGENSPLHF
many	TRBJ1-2	.	TRBV20-1	TGCAGTGCCCGCATTCAGCGAGGGTATGGCTACACCTTC	CSARIQRGYGYTF
few	TRBJ2-1	.	TRBV7-9	TGTGCCAGCAGCTCGTCGACAGTCAATGAGCAGTTCTTC	CASSSSTVNEQFF
many	TRBJ2-5	.	TRBV5-1	TGCGCCAGCAGCTTGGACAGGGTCGGTGAGACCCAGTACTTC	CASSLDRVGETQYF
many	TRBJ2-3	TRBD2	TRBV10-3	TGTGCCATCAGTGAGGCGGGGGGGGCCACAGATACGCAGTATTTT	CAISEAGGATDTQYF
.	TRBJ2-2	TRBD2	TRBV19	TGTGCCAGTAGTCCAGCGGGGGGGCCCCCCGGGGAGCTGTTTTTT	CASSPAGGPPGELFF
.	TRBJ2-3	.	TRBV4-3	TGCGCCAGCAGCCAAGATCACGGGAGTTATCAGTATTTT	CASSQDHGSYQYF
once	TRBJ2-7	TRBD2	TRBV7-2	TGTGCCAGCAGCTTAAGGGCGGGGGTCTACGAGCAGTACTTC	CASSLRAGVYEQYF
.	TRBJ1-5	.	TRBV20-1	TGCAGTGCTGGCTACAGGGAAGGTCAGCCCCAGCATTTT	CSAGYREGQPQHF
many	TRBJ2-3	.	TRBV5-1	TGCGCCAGCAGCTTGACCGGACCGAGCACAGATACGCAGTATTTT	CASSLTGPSTDTQYF
many	TRBJ2-2	TRBD2	TRBV15	TGTGCCACCAGCAGAGATCGGCTAGCGGGGAACACCGGGGAGCTGTTTTTT	CATSRDRLAGNTGELFF
many	TRBJ1-1	.	TRBV6-2/TRBV6-3	TGTGCCAGCAGTTCCCCGGTGATTGAAGCTTTCTTT	CASSSPVIEAFF
many	TRBJ2-3	TRBD1	TRBV12-3/TRBV12-4	TGTGCCAGCAGTTCCTGGGACAGGGGGCGAGCAGATACGCAGTATTTT	CASSSWDRGRADTQYF
many	TRBJ2-5	TRBD2	TRBV9	TGTGCCAGCAGCCCCGGGAGGAAGGGACCCCAAGAGACCCAGTACTTC	CASSPGRKGPQETQYF
many	TRBJ1-5	.	TRBV6-1	TGTGCCAGCAGTGAAAAGGGAATGGGATGGATTGATCAGCCCCAGCATTTT	CASSEKGMGWIDQPQHF
.	TRBJ1-2	TRBD1	TRBV5-1	TGCGCCAGCAGCTTGGCAGGCAGGGGGGCGGAAGGCTACACCTTC	CASSLAGRGAEGYTF
many	TRBJ2-1	TRBD2	TRBV6-2/TRBV6-3	TGTGCCAGCAGTTATAAGCGGGGGACCTACAATGAGCAGTTCTTC	CASSYKRGTYNEQFF
many	TRBJ2-7	.	TRBV10-3	TGTGCCATCAGTGAGTCGATAGTCTACGAGCAGTACTTC	CAISESIVYEQYF
many	TRBJ1-5	TRBD1	TRBV24-1	TGTGCCACCAGTGACTTGACAGGGAGAAGCAATCAGCCCCAGCATTTT	CATSDLTGRSNQPQHF
.	TRBJ2-1	.	TRBV11-2	TGTGCCAGCAGCTTAGATGCTAGCAGCGCCTACAATGAGCAGTTCTTC	CASSLDASSAYNEQFF
.	TRBJ2-1	.	TRBV20-1	TGCAGTGCTAGAGTGCGCCGGACTCTCAATGAGCAGTTCTTC	CSARVRRTLNEQFF
many	TRBJ1-1	.	TRBV5-1	TGCGCCAGCAGCATACAGGGCGGCGGGACTGAAGCTTTCTTT	CASSIQGGGTEAFF
many	TRBJ2-7	.	TRBV20-1	TGCAGTGCCCCTGATCGGGGCGGTAAGTCCTACGAGCAGTACTTC	CSAPDRGGKSYEQYF
many	TRBJ1-1	.	TRBV29-1	TGCAGCGTTGAAGACTTTGGAGAAGCTTTCTTT	CSVEDFGEAFF
many	TRBJ1-1	.	TRBV27	TGTGCCAGCAGTTTACGTCAGATGAACACTGAAGCTTTCTTT	CASSLRQMNTEAFF
many	TRBJ2-1	TRBD2	TRBV12-3/TRBV12-4	TGTGCCAGCAGGCAGACTAGCGGGGGATTAGGGGGTGAGCAGTTCTTC	CASRQTSGGLGGEQFF
.	TRBJ2-2	.	TRBV20-1	TGCAGCACAAGCCCGTCCAGCGCGAATACCGGGGAGCTGTTTTTT	CSTSPSSANTGELFF
few	TRBJ2-1	TRBD2	TRBV5-1	TGCGCCAGCACCCTTAATAGCGGGAGTGGGTATGAGCAGTTCTTC	CASTLNSGSGYEQFF
few	TRBJ2-5	.	TRBV6-5	TGTGCCAGCAGCACCGTGACAGGAAGAGGGGAGACCCAGTACTTC	CASSTVTGRGETQYF
.	TRBJ1-1	.	TRBV5-1	TGCGCCAGCAGCCAAACCCCAGGGAACACTGAAGCTTTCTTT	CASSQTPGNTEAFF
few	TRBJ2-1	.	TRBV7-9	TGTGCCAGCAGCTTAGTAGGGCAGAAAAATGAGCAGTTCTTC	CASSLVGQKNEQFF
many	TRBJ2-7	.	TRBV11-2	TGTGCCAGCAGCTTCACTTCGGAATACGAGCAGTACTTC	CASSFTSEYEQYF
many	TRBJ1-5	TRBD1	TRBV9	TGTGCCAGCAGCGCATCGGGACAGGGGCATCAGCCCCAGCATTTT	CASSASGQGHQPQHF
many	TRBJ2-4	.	TRBV2	TGTGCCAGCAGTGAACAGGGAATGGCCAAAAACATTCAGTACTTC	CASSEQGMAKNIQYF
many	TRBJ2-3	TRBD1	TRBV20-1	TGCAGTGCTAGCGCAGGGACAGCGGGCACAGATACGCAGTATTTT	CSASAGTAGTDTQYF
many	TRBJ1-2	TRBD1	TRBV27	TGTGCCAGCAGTTTAGGGACAGGGGGCTATGGCTACACCTTC	CASSLGTGGYGYTF
.	TRBJ2-5	.	TRBV27	TGTGCCAGCAGTAACCCCCCGGAGACCCAGTACTTC	CASSNPPETQYF
many	TRBJ2-1	TRBD1	TRBV6-2/TRBV6-3	TGTGCCACCCAACAGGGGTACAATGAGCAGTTCTTC	CATQQGYNEQFF
.	TRBJ1-4	TRBD1	TRBV7-9	TGTGCCAGCAGCTTTGGGACAGGGCAAGGTGAAAAACTGTTTTTT	CASSFGTGQGEKLFF